The 9 T cell receptor beta chains below come from one sample, sequenced in a study of OX40 agonist ivuxolimab in advanced cancers. Repertoires were generated with immunoSEQ multiplex PCR, while TCRdb's copy carries only in-frame clones and drops some. The sample includes about 42,000 clones, more than 70% of them seen just once. Sequencing used CD4+ or CD8+ T cells sorted from blood, obtained in a trial of the OX40 agonist ivuxolimab. The receptors here all came from an adult with an advanced solid tumor such as melanoma, head and neck, liver or kidney cancer.

The genes are TRBV12-5 and TRBJ1-6, with 7 bases matching TRBD1. The CDR3 has 17 residues. Germline V gene sequence: CDR1 LGHNT, CDR2 FRNRAP. V was pared by 5 bases and J by 0 bases, with 7 bases of the junction left unmatched. The CDR3 DNA sequence: TGTGCTAGTGGTCTCACAGGGGCTAGCTCCTATAATTCACCCCTCCACTTT. Translated, it gives CASGLTGASSYNSPLHF.

A few counts support this clone. The chain employs TRBV19 and TRBJ1-1; 8 positions match TRBD1. V was clipped by 7 bases and J by 7 bases; unmatched bases: 8. The CDR3 loop spans 13 amino acids. Germline lookup yields CDR1 LNHDA and CDR2 SQIVND (reference sequence). The DNA for the CDR3 is TGTGCCAGTACCCCCAGGGACAGGTATGAAGCTTTCTTT. Protein sequence: CASTPRDRYEAFF.

This clone is large by share. The rearrangement uses TRBV19 and TRBJ1-5; D is uncertain. CDR1 LNHDA and CDR2 SQIVND come from the germline V gene (reference sequence). The CDR3 totals 13 residues. Trimming cost V 7 bases and J 2 bases, with 9 bases left between them. This CDR3 is CASTIGGNQPQHF. CDR3 DNA: TGTGCCAGTACGATTGGGGGCAATCAGCCCCAGCATTTT.

V usage is TRBV6-1 and J usage is TRBJ2-1, with D possibly TRBD1 on 6 matching bases. CDR3 length: 16 amino acids. V lost 3 bases and J 2 bases, leaving 14 bases between the germline ends. Germline CDR1 and CDR2: MNHNS and SASEGT. In nucleotides, the CDR3 is TGTGCCAGCAGTGACTTCGGCAGGGGAGCCTACAATGAGCAGTTCTTC. Protein sequence: CASSDFGRGAYNEQFF.

V usage is TRBV13 and J usage is TRBJ2-7, with D maybe TRBD1 (6 bases). The V end lost 5 bases, the J end lost 0 bases, and 14 bases lay between the germline ends. The germline CDR1 and CDR2 sequences are PRHDT and FYEKMQ (reference sequence). The CDR3 length is 15 residues. CDR3 nucleotide sequence: TGTGCCAGCAGCCACAGGGATTTTACCTCCTACGAGCAGTACTTC. This gives the protein CASSHRDFTSYEQYF.

The chain joins TRBV28 to TRBJ2-7; D gene ambiguous. Germline V gene sequence: CDR1 MDHEN, CDR2 SYDVKM. V dropped 3 bases and J dropped 5 bases, with 11 bases sitting between them. The length of the CDR3 is 13 residues. This CDR3 is CASSFRPQDEQYV. The DNA of the CDR3 is TGTGCCAGCAGTTTTAGGCCTCAGGACGAGCAGTACGTC.

This clone has a single count. The chain couples TRBV19 to TRBJ1-5; tentative D call: TRBD1 (6 bases). The CDR3 has 18 amino acids. The germline V gene encodes CDR1 LNHDA and CDR2 SQIVND (reference sequence). Trimming cost V 3 bases and J 0 bases, with 18 bases left between them. CDR3 bases: TGTGCCAGTAGTATCCCCAGGGGCCCGGGGAGTAGCAATCAGCCCCAGCATTTT. Translating gives CASSIPRGPGSSNQPQHF.

J is TRBJ2-3 and V is TRBV6-6, with 8 nucleotides matching TRBD1. The germline gives CDR1 MNHNY, CDR2 SVGAGI (reference sequence). CDR3 size: 16 residues. V was clipped by 5 bases and J by 2 bases; unmatched bases: 9. In DNA, the CDR3 is TGTGCCAGCAGTGTAATCCAGGGGGCCCACACAGATACGCAGTATTTT. Translation: CASSVIQGAHTDTQYF.

The chain recombines TRBV7-7 with TRBJ2-2; tentatively, D is TRBD1 (6 bases). Germline V gene data show CDR1 as SSHAT and CDR2 as FNYEAQ (reference sequence). Trimming left V 8 bases short and J 4 bases short, with 14 bases between. This CDR3 has 14 amino acids. CDR3 region: CASARQGSTGELFF. The CDR3 nucleotides read TGTGCCAGCGCTCGTCAGGGGTCCACCGGGGAGCTGTTTTTT.